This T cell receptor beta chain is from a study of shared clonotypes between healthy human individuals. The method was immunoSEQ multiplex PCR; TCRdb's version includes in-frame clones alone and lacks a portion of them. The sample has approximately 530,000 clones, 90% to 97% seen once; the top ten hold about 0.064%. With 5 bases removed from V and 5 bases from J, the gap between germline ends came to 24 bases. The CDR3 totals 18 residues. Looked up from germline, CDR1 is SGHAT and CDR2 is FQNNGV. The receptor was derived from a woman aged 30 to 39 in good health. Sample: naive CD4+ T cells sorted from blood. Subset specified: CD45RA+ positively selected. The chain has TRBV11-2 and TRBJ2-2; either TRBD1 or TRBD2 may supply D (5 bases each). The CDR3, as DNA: TGTGCCAGCAGCCGGTCGTATACCCGGGACCTTAAAACCGGGGAGCTGTTTTTT. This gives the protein CASSRSYTRDLKTGELFF.